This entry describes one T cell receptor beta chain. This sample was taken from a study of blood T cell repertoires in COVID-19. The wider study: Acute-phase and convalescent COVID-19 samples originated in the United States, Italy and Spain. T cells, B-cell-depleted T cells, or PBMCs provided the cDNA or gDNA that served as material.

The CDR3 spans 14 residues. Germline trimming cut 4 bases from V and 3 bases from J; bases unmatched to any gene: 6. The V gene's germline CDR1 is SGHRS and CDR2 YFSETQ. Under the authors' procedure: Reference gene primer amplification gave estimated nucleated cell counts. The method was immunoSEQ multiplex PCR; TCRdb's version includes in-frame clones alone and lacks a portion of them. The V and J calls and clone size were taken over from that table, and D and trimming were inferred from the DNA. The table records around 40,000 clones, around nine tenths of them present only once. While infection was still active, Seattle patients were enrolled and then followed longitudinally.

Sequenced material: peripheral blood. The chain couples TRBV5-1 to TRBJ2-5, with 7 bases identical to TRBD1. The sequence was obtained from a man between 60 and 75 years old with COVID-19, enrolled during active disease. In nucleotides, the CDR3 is TGCGCCAGCAGCCCGGGGACAGACAAAGAGACCCAGTACTTC. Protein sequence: CASSPGTDKETQYF.